This T cell receptor (beta chain) was sequenced in a study of shared clonotypes between healthy human individuals. The ends lost 7 bases at V and 4 bases at J; junction bases unmatched: 8. The CDR3 runs 14 residues. Looked up from germline, CDR1 is SEHNR and CDR2 is FQNEAQ (reference sequence). This clone was counted a few times. The method was immunoSEQ multiplex PCR; TCRdb's version includes in-frame clones alone and lacks a portion of them. The sample has more than 1 million clones, around 78% seen once; the top ten hold approximately 0.52%. This receptor was identified in a man aged 18 to 30 in good health. Some clones in this sample may be carry-over from other donors' samples. The chain is built from TRBV7-9 and TRBJ1-1, with 8 bases matching TRBD1. Material for sequencing was memory CD4+ T cells from PBMCs. Specified subset: CD45RA-negative fraction. CDR3 bases: TGTGCCAGCAACAACAGGGGGACGGGCACTGAAGCTTTCTTT. Translating it yields CASNNRGTGTEAFF.